Below, 25 T cell receptor beta chains from the same sample are listed, as sequenced in a study of Tregs in tolerant kidney transplant recipients (dated by TCRdb to about 2019). The receptor library was made with the immunoSEQ multiplex PCR assay. The clones in this table, taken by TCRdb from immuneACCESS, are in-frame only. Not every clone is retained; where verified, under half of the shortfall comes from an unresolved V gene, and the cause of the rest is unknown. The sample's own table lists some 11,000 clones. 25% to 30% of the sample rests with the top ten. The transplants used related donors with nonmyeloablative bone marrow transplantation, and mixed chimerism in the human trials was transient. The material was CD8+ T cells from blood (PBMCs), obtained 24 months after the transplant. All receptors derive from a human patient who received a combined kidney and bone marrow transplant. After transplantation, some T cells may belong to the graft donor instead of the recipient.

As to this clone: The sequence runs out 3 residues before the end of the CDR3; the remainder is reconstructed from the germline J gene. This rearrangement joins TRBV5-1 to TRBJ2-7; tentatively, D is TRBD2 (7 bases). The V end lost 2 bases, the J end lost 4 bases, and 13 bases lay between the germline ends. The CDR3 is 14 residues long. Germline values: CDR1 SGHRS, CDR2 YFSETQ. The CDR3 is CASSLLGGAYEQYF. The sequenced CDR3 bases are TGCGCCAGCAGCTTACTAGGGGGGGCATACGAG.

With regard to this clone: The CDR3 end falls 3 residues outside the read, so it is completed with the germline J gene. The chain is built from TRBV7-9 and TRBJ1-1; unclear D gene. Germline V gene lookup returns CDR1 SEHNR and CDR2 FQNEAQ (reference sequence). Trimming took off 3 bases at V and 7 bases at J, with 6 bases between the two ends. CDR3 length equals 11 residues. The CDR3: CASSLGYEAFF. The sequenced part of the CDR3 DNA is TGTGCCAGCAGCTTGGGCTATGAA.

A remark on this clone: The CDR3 end is not reached by the read, which stops 3 residues before it; the germline J gene fills it in. The V and J genes are TRBV19 and TRBJ1-2; a weak D match, TRBD1 (5 bases). This CDR3 comprises 12 residues. Between the trimmed V and J ends, which lost 5 bases and 3 bases, there was a span of 7 bases. In germline, CDR1 is LNHDA, CDR2 SQIVND (reference sequence). CDR3 loop: CASSGAHYGYTF. The DNA read from the CDR3 is TGTGCCAGTAGTGGGGCACACTATGGC. The full variable domain, rest sourced from reference TRBV19 and TRBJ1-2, is DGGITQSPKYLFRKEGQNVTLSCEQNLNHDAMYWYRQDPGQGLRLIYYSQIVNDFQKGDIAEGYSVSREKKESFPLTVTSAQKNPTAFYLCASSGAHYGYTFGSGTRLTVV.

The CDR3 sequence: CASSLESLAGETQYF. The sequenced part of the CDR3 DNA is TGTGCCAGCAGCTTAGAGTCACTAGCGGGAGAGACC. This rearrangement joins TRBV7-9 to TRBJ2-5, with 9 bases aligning to TRBD2. The read ends 3 residues early relative to the CDR3; the germline J gene fills the gap. J was trimmed by 4 bases and V by 1 base; bases with no gene match: 4. CDR1 and CDR2 from the germline V gene are SEHNR and FQNEAQ (reference sequence). The CDR3 consists of 15 residues.

A word on this clone: The read terminates 3 residues ahead of where the CDR3 ends, so the germline J gene completes it. This chain links TRBV7-6 with TRBJ2-1; 11 nucleotides align to TRBD2. CDR1 and CDR2 (germline): SGHVS, FNYEAQ. With V trimmed by 1 base and J by 7 bases, 3 bases remained unmatched. The CDR3 contains 15 residues. CDR3 amino acids: CASSLVAGGRNEQFF. CDR3 bases read: TGTGCCAGCAGCTTAGTAGCGGGAGGGCGTAATGAG.

About this clone: Read coverage stops 3 residues before the CDR3 terminus; the germline J gene supplies the remainder. The V call is TRBV6-2 or TRBV6-3, the J call TRBJ2-7; the D gene is possibly TRBD1 (6 bases). V lost 11 bases to trimming and J lost 3 bases, with 14 bases between them. There are 12 residues in the CDR3. Germline CDR1 is MNHEY and CDR2 is SVGEGT. CDR3 DNA (partial): TGTGCCGGGTCACAGGGAGACTACGAG. This sequence encodes CAGSQGDYE. The whole CDR3 sequence is CAGSQGDYEQYF.

On this clone itself: The CDR3 end falls 3 residues outside the read, so it is completed with the germline J gene. The V call is TRBV29-1, the J call TRBJ2-1; 7 bases are a match to TRBD1. This CDR3 contains 14 residues. Germline V lookup: CDR1 SQVTM, CDR2 ANQGSEA. Trimming cost V 4 bases and J 4 bases; bases outside gene matches: 7. The CDR3 loop reads CSVVGTAIYNEQFF. The DNA read from the CDR3 is TGCAGCGTTGTAGGGACAGCCATTTACAATGAG.

Points on this clone: The CDR3 end is not reached by the read, which stops 3 residues before it; the germline J gene fills it in. The chain uses TRBV7-9 and TRBJ2-7; 13 bases map to TRBD2. The CDR3 has 15 amino acids. Germline V lookup: CDR1 SEHNR, CDR2 FQNEAQ (reference sequence). Losses at the gene ends were 6 bases for V and 5 bases for J; bases not matched to a gene: 7. The sequenced part of the CDR3 DNA is TGTGCCAGCAGGCCACTAGCGGGAGGGCCGGACGAG. Its protein product is CASRPLAGGPDE. The full CDR3 reads CASRPLAGGPDEQYF. Full variable domain (rest looked up from reference TRBV7-9 and TRBJ2-7): DTGVSQNPRHKITKRGQNVTFRCDPISEHNRLYWYRQTLGQGPEFLTYFQNEAQLEKSRLLSDRFSAERPKGSFSTLEIQRTEQGDSAMYLCASRPLAGGPDEQYFGPGTRLTVT.

This clone is medium-sized by frequency. The sequenced fragment ends 3 residues before the CDR3 boundary, so the rest is inferred from the germline J gene. V usage is TRBV19 and J usage is TRBJ1-6; 9 nucleotides align to TRBD1. Germline values: CDR1 LNHDA, CDR2 SQIVND (reference sequence). This CDR3 contains 13 residues. The V segment lost 8 bases and the J segment 9 bases; nucleotides outside the gene matches: 5. CDR3 DNA (partial): TGTGCCAGTGATACAGGGGGCTTTTCACCC. Protein product: CASDTGGFSP. The full CDR3 is CASDTGGFSPLHF. Combining the CDR3 with reference TRBV19 and TRBJ1-6 gives the whole variable domain DGGITQSPKYLFRKEGQNVTLSCEQNLNHDAMYWYRQDPGQGLRLIYYSQIVNDFQKGDIAEGYSVSREKKESFPLTVTSAQKNPTAFYLCASDTGGFSPLHFGNGTRLTVT.

This clone is classed as medium-sized by frequency. The CDR3 goes on 3 residues after the read ends, and that part is filled in from the germline J gene. The chain carries TRBV9 and TRBJ2-2, with D unclear. The germline V gene encodes CDR1 SGDLS and CDR2 YYNGEE. The V end lost 0 bases, the J end lost 2 bases, and 11 bases lay between the germline ends. CDR3 length: 16 amino acids. This CDR3 is CASSVVGQINTGELFF. Partial CDR3 DNA: TGTGCCAGCAGCGTAGTTGGGCAGATTAACACCGGGGAG.

As concerns this clone: The read ends 3 residues before the CDR3 terminus; that terminus is restored from the germline J gene. The chain combines TRBV12-3 or TRBV12-4 with TRBJ2-1; TRBD1 is a possible D gene (5 bases). The CDR3 runs 12 residues. The V end was cut by 4 bases, the J end by 8 bases, with 9 bases between. CDR3 DNA, as far as it was read: TGTGCCAGCAGTTACAGGTTCGATGAG. Protein: CASSYRFDE. The CDR3 reads in full as CASSYRFDEQFF.

As regards this clone: The CDR3 extends 3 residues past the end of the read, so its final part is completed from the germline J gene. The chain uses TRBV5-4 and TRBJ2-7; TRBD2 might be the D (5 bases). Germline V gene sequence: CDR1 SGHNT, CDR2 YYREEE (reference sequence). The CDR3 has 12 amino acids. V dropped 2 bases and J dropped 6 bases, with 9 bases sitting between them. The CDR3 DNA, read in part, is TGTGCCAGCAGCTTTCAACGGGGCGAG. Translation: CASSFQRGE. Given in full, the CDR3 is CASSFQRGEQYF.

As for this clone: With the read ending 3 residues before the CDR3 end, the germline J gene is used to fill in that end. This chain connects TRBV7-8 to TRBJ2-3, with TRBD1 as a possible D gene (6 bases). The length of the CDR3 is 15 residues. V was clipped by 6 bases and J by 0 bases, with 13 bases between them. Germline V gives CDR1 SGHVS, CDR2 FQNEAQ. The CDR3 loop is CASRPGTTSTDTQYF. The CDR3 bases that were read are TGTGCCAGCAGACCAGGGACAACTAGCACAGATACG.

In the case of this clone: The read gets to within 3 residues of the CDR3 end, and the germline J gene fills in the rest. This chain connects TRBV5-4 to TRBJ2-3; TRBD2 might be the D (7 bases). Per germline, CDR1 SGHNT and CDR2 YYREEE (reference sequence). CDR3 length: 16 amino acids. V shed 0 bases and J shed 3 bases, with 14 bases lying between them. The part of the CDR3 DNA that was read is TGTGCCAGCAGCTTGGGGGGGGGCGGGACGACAGATACG. Encoded protein: CASSLGGGGTTDT. The entire CDR3 reads CASSLGGGGTTDTQYF. Complete variable domain (other parts from reference TRBV5-4 and TRBJ2-3): ETGVTQSPTHLIKTRGQQVTLRCSSQSGHNTVSWYQQALGQGPQFIFQYYREEENGRGNFPPRFSGLQFPNYSSELNVNALELDDSALYLCASSLGGGGTTDTQYFGPGTRLTVL.

In terms of frequency, this clone is medium-sized. The read gets to within 3 residues of the CDR3 end, and the germline J gene fills in the rest. V is TRBV7-2 and J is TRBJ2-4; D unclear. V lost 1 base and J 2 bases, leaving 9 bases between the germline ends. The CDR3 has 15 residues. The germline gives CDR1 SGHTA, CDR2 FQGNSA. CDR3 bases read: TGTGCCAGCAGCTTAGGACTCGCCCCCAAAAACATT. Protein product: CASSLGLAPKNI. The whole CDR3 sequence reads CASSLGLAPKNIQYF.

Turning to this clone: The read falls 3 residues short of the CDR3 end, and the missing part is taken from the germline J gene. The chain has TRBV19 and TRBJ2-1; 8 bases line up with TRBD2. The CDR3 contains 15 residues. Unmatched junction bases numbered 6, after V lost 2 bases and J lost 6 bases. The V gene's germline CDR1 is LNHDA and CDR2 SQIVND (reference sequence). CDR3 residues: CASSITVGLVNEQFF. CDR3 DNA, as far as it was read: TGTGCCAGTAGTATAACTGTGGGACTAGTCAATGAG.

Details on this clone: The CDR3 extends 3 residues past the end of the read, so its final part is completed from the germline J gene. The chain is built from TRBV7-6 and TRBJ1-1, with D perhaps matching TRBD1 (6 bases). Germline V lookup: CDR1 SGHVS, CDR2 FNYEAQ. The CDR3 length is 12 residues. This CDR3 is CASSSGGGEAFF. The CDR3 DNA, read in part, is TGTGCCAGCAGCTCTGGTGGGGGCGAA.

CDR3 protein: CSVASVFSGRPDTQYF. The sequenced part of the CDR3 DNA is TGCAGCGTTGCTTCGGTGTTCAGCGGGAGACCAGATACG. J is TRBJ2-3 and V is TRBV29-1; 8 positions match TRBD2. The read terminates 3 residues ahead of where the CDR3 ends, so the germline J gene completes it. The length of the CDR3 is 16 residues. CDR1 is SQVTM, CDR2 ANQGSEA, per germline. V was clipped by 4 bases and J by 4 bases; unmatched bases: 13.

On this clone itself: The CDR3 end is not reached by the read, which stops 3 residues before it; the germline J gene fills it in. The rearrangement uses TRBV7-9 and TRBJ2-2; D remains unclear. This CDR3 comprises 15 residues. CDR1 and CDR2 from the germline V gene are SEHNR and FQNEAQ (reference sequence). V was trimmed by 5 bases and J by 1 base, leaving 11 bases between them. CDR3 amino acids: CASSRLQKNTGELFF. The sequenced part of the CDR3 DNA is TGTGCCAGCAGCCGATTACAGAAGAACACCGGGGAG.

As for this clone: The read stops 3 residues short of the end of the CDR3; the missing end is completed from the germline J gene. V usage is TRBV11-2 and J usage is TRBJ2-7, with no clear D. This CDR3 region has 15 residues. Trimming took 1 base from V and 5 from J, leaving 15 bases between them. The germline CDR1 and CDR2 sequences are SGHAT and FQNNGV. The CDR3 loop reads CASSLVWASPHEQYF. Incomplete CDR3 DNA: TGTGCCAGCAGCTTAGTTTGGGCCTCACCCCACGAG. Using reference TRBV11-2 and TRBJ2-7 for the parts outside the CDR3, the full variable domain is EAGVAQSPRYKIIEKRQSVAFWCNPISGHATLYWYQQILGQGPKLLIQFQNNGVVDDSQLPKDRFSAERLKGVDSTLKIQPAKLEDSAVYLCASSLVWASPHEQYFGPGTRLTVT.

As regards this clone: The read ends 3 residues shy of where the CDR3 ends; the end is completed using the germline J gene. V and J are TRBV29-1 and TRBJ2-7; 7 nucleotides align to TRBD1. The CDR3 runs 14 residues. J was trimmed by 2 bases and V by 1 base; bases with no gene match: 5. The V gene's germline CDR1 is SQVTM and CDR2 ANQGSEA. The CDR3 sequence is CSVEGRQGTYEQYF. The CDR3 DNA, read in part, is TGCAGCGTTGAAGGGAGACAGGGTACCTACGAG.

This clone shows up as medium-sized (0.01 to 0.1%) by frequency. The CDR3 is cut off 3 residues early in the read; its end comes from the germline J gene. V is TRBV6-2 or TRBV6-3 and J is TRBJ2-7; 7 bases line up with TRBD1. The J segment lost 2 bases and the V segment lost 7 bases, leaving 11 bases of the junction unmatched. This CDR3 contains 15 residues. CDR1 is MNHEY, CDR2 SVGEGT, per germline. The sequenced part of the CDR3 DNA is TGTGCCAGCAAATACGACAGGGACGGTACCTACGAG. Its protein product is CASKYDRDGTYE. The CDR3 reads in full as CASKYDRDGTYEQYF.

Turning to this clone: Coverage ceases 3 residues before the CDR3 finishes, and the germline J gene fills in the end. The J gene is TRBJ1-5, the V gene TRBV30; D unclear. The ends were cut back, 0 bases at V and 4 bases at J, with 7 bases in the middle. CDR3 length: 13 residues. CDR1 is GTSNPN and CDR2 is SVGIG in the germline V gene (reference sequence). The part of the CDR3 DNA that was read is TGTGCCTGGAGTGTACAGATGAATCAGCCC. Translated: CAWSVQMNQP. The whole CDR3 reads CAWSVQMNQPQHF.

As concerns this clone: The read comes to an end 3 residues before the CDR3 does, leaving the germline J gene to fill in the end. The V call is TRBV29-1, the J call TRBJ2-1; 7 bases line up with TRBD2. In germline, CDR1 is SQVTM, CDR2 ANQGSEA. V lost 4 bases to trimming and J lost 4 bases; unmatched junction nucleotides: 13. This CDR3 contains 16 residues. Partial CDR3 DNA: TGCAGCGTTGTTTCGGGGGAGGGCCCCTTTTACAATGAG. It yields the protein CSVVSGEGPFYNE. The entire CDR3 is CSVVSGEGPFYNEQFF.

Comment on this clone: The CDR3 end is not reached by the read, which stops 3 residues before it; the germline J gene fills it in. This rearrangement joins TRBV20-1 to TRBJ1-2, with D perhaps TRBD1 (5 bases). Germline assignment: CDR1 DFQATT and CDR2 SNEGSKA (reference sequence). The V gene lost 4 bases and the J gene lost 5 bases, with 11 bases spanning the gap. The CDR3 has 12 residues. CDR3 DNA (partial): TGCAGTGCTAATCCAGGGAAATATGGC. Translated: CSANPGKYG. The whole CDR3 protein is CSANPGKYGYTF.